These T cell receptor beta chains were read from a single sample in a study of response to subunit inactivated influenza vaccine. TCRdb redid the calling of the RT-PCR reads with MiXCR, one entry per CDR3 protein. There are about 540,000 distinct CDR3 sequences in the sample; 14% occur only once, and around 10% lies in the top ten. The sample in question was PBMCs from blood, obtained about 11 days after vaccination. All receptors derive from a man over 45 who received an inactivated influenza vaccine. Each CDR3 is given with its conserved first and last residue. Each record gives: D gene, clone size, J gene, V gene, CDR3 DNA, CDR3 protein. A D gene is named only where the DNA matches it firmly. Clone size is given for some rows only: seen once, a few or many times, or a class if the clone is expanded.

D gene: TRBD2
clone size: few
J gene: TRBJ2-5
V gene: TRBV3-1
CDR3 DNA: TGTGCCAGCAGCCACCGGACTAGCGGCCAAGAGACCCAGTACTTC
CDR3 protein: CASSHRTSGQETQYF

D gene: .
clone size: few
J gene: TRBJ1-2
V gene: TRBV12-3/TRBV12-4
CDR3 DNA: TGTGCCAGCAGTTTTACGAGATCGGTCTATGGCTACACCTTC
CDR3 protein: CASSFTRSVYGYTF

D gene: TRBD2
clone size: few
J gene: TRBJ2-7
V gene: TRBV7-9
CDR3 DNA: TGTGCCAGCAGCACTTGGACTAGCGGGACAAGGGAGCAGTACTTC
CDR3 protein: CASSTWTSGTREQYF

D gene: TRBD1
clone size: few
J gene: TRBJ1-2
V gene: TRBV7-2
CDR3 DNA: TGTGCCAGCAGCGTCGGACAGGGGGCGGGCTACACCTTC
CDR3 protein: CASSVGQGAGYTF

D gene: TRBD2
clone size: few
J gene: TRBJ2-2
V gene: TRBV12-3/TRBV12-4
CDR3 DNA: TGTGCCAGCAGACTTTTTCTAGCGGTTAACACCGGGGAGCTGTTTTTT
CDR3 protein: CASRLFLAVNTGELFF

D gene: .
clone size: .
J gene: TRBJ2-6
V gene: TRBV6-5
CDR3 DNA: TGTGCCAGCAGTTACTTTAAAGGGGGCTCTGGGGCCAACGTCCTGACTTTC
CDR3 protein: CASSYFKGGSGANVLTF

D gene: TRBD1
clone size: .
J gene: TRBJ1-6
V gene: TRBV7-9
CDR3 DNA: TGTGCCAGCAGCTGGGGACAGGGACATTCACCCCTCCACTTT
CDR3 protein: CASSWGQGHSPLHF

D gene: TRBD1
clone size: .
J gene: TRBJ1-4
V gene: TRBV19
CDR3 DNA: TGTGCCAGTAGTACCGGGACAGGCCATGAAAAACTGTTTTTT
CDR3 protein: CASSTGTGHEKLFF

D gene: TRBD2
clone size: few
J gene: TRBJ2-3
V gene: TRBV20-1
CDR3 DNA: TGCAGTGCTTGGTTTACTAGCGGGGGGTCCACAGATACGCAGTATTTT
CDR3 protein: CSAWFTSGGSTDTQYF

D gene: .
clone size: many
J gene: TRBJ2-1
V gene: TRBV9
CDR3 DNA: TGTGCCAGCAGCGTAGGTGGGGGAAGGGGGGGACACAATGAGCAGTTCTTC
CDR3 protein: CASSVGGGRGGHNEQFF

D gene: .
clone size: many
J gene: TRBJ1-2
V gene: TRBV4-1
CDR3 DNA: TGCGCCAGCAGCCAAGATCTTAATGTCGGTGGAAATGGCTACACCTTC
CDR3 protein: CASSQDLNVGGNGYTF

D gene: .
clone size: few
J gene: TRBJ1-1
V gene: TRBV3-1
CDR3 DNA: TGTGCCAGCAGCCAAGGGATAGGGTTTGGTGCTGAAGCTTTCTTT
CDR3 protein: CASSQGIGFGAEAFF

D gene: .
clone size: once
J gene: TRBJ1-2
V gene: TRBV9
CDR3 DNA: TGTGCCAGCAGCGTAGGGACGCCTATAATGGGTGGCTACACCTTC
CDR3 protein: CASSVGTPIMGGYTF

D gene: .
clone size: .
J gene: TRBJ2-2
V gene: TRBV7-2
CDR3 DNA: TGTGCCAGCAGCACCTCTTTGTCGGCCCACTCCACCGGGGAGCTGTTTTTT
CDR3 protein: CASSTSLSAHSTGELFF

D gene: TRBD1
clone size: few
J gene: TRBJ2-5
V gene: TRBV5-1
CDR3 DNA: TGCGCCAGCAGCGAAAGGACAGGGGGAGTGGAGACCCAGTACTTC
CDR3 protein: CASSERTGGVETQYF

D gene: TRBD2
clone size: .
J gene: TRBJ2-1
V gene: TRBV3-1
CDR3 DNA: TGTGCCAGCAGCCAAGAGGCTTGGCGGGGGGCCGCCTACAATGAGCAGTTCTTC
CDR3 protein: CASSQEAWRGAAYNEQFF

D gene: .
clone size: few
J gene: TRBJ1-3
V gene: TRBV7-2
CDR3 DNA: TGTGCCAGCAGCTTAGGGCCCGTCTCTGGAAACACCATATATTTT
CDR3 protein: CASSLGPVSGNTIYF

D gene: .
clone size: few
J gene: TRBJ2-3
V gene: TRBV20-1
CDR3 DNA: TGCAGTGCTAACCTAGCGCATAGCACAGATACGCAGTATTTT
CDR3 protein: CSANLAHSTDTQYF

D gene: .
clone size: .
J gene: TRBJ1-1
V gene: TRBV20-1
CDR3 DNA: TGCAGGGTTAGGACAAATCGTCAAGAAGCTTTCTTT
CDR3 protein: CRVRTNRQEAFF